The 23 T cell receptor beta chains in this list originate from one sample, sequenced in a study of T-cell memory formation after mild COVID-19. A single record per CDR3 protein comes from TCRdb applying MiXCR to the 5' RACE reads. The data show 6,000 to 7,000 distinct CDR3 sequences, with roughly 20% seen just once and roughly 50% held by the top ten. Sequencing used PBMCs or a T cell subset sorted from them (not recorded which). The source is an adult woman who had mild COVID-19 (a few samples of this study predate the infection). Cell type and time point are not known.

This clonotype was seen repeatedly, ten times or more. The V call is TRBV5-5, the J call TRBJ1-1; 7 bases match TRBD1. The CDR3 is 13 residues long. Germline V gives CDR1 SGHKS, CDR2 YYEKEE (reference sequence). Trimming removed 4 bases from V and 6 bases from J; junction bases left unmatched: 6. This CDR3 reads CASSRTTGAEAFF. The CDR3 nucleotides are TGTGCCAGCAGCCGCACAACAGGGGCTGAAGCTTTCTTT. The full variable domain, rest sourced from reference TRBV5-5 and TRBJ1-1, is DAGVTQSPTHLIKTRGQQVTLRCSPISGHKSVSWYQQVLGQGPQFIFQYYEKEERGRGNFPDRFSARQFPNYSSELNVNALLLGDSALYLCASSRTTGAEAFFGQGTRLTVV.

This clonotype was seen ten or more times. The rearrangement uses TRBV14 and TRBJ2-5; D unresolved. V shed 1 base and J shed 2 bases, with 11 bases lying between them. Germline V gene data show CDR1 as SGHDN and CDR2 as FVKESK. The CDR3 is 15 residues long. CDR3 sequence: CASSQGTAAQETQYF. CDR3 bases: TGTGCCAGCAGCCAAGGGACGGCGGCTCAAGAGACCCAGTACTTC.

Ten or more counts support this clonotype. The chain has TRBV7-8 and TRBJ1-1; the D gene is possibly TRBD1 (5 bases). This CDR3 has 16 amino acids. Germline CDR1 reads SGHVS; CDR2 reads FQNEAQ. V was shortened by 3 bases and J by 4 bases, with 18 bases between the two germline ends. This CDR3 is CASSFLLGRRRTEAFF. CDR3 nucleotide sequence: TGTGCCAGCAGCTTTCTATTGGGGCGGCGGCGCACTGAAGCTTTCTTT.

This clonotype is classed as large. V usage is TRBV6-1 and J usage is TRBJ1-2; D remains ambiguous. CDR3 length: 14 amino acids. The germline CDR1 and CDR2 sequences are MNHNS and SASEGT. V was clipped by 1 base and J by 4 bases, with 10 bases between them. The CDR3 nucleotides are TGTGCCAGCAGTGAAGAGAGTTGGCTCTATGGCTACACCTTC. Encoded protein: CASSEESWLYGYTF.

The chain has TRBV20-1 and TRBJ2-7; D is ambiguous. The CDR3 sequence is 12 residues long. Germline V gene sequence: CDR1 DFQATT, CDR2 SNEGSKA (reference sequence). V was trimmed by 5 bases and J by 3 bases, leaving 11 bases between them. Here the CDR3 reads CSAAGLSYEQYF. CDR3 DNA sequence: TGCAGTGCTGCCGGGCTCAGCTACGAGCAGTACTTC.

The sample holds one count of this clonotype. The chain is built from TRBV4-2 and TRBJ2-3, with TRBD2 identical over 7 bases. Germline CDR1 is LGHNA and CDR2 is YNFKEQ. The CDR3 has 15 amino acids. J was trimmed by 0 bases and V by 6 bases; bases with no gene match: 6. The CDR3 is CASRYTGGSTDTQYF. The CDR3 DNA follows: TGTGCCAGCAGGTACACGGGGGGTAGCACAGATACGCAGTATTTT.

J is TRBJ2-1 and V is TRBV11-1, with a possible D match to TRBD1 (6 bases). V lost 1 base, J lost 6 bases, and 13 bases lay in between. In germline, CDR1 is SGHAT, CDR2 FQDESV (reference sequence). This CDR3 contains 15 residues. The CDR3 DNA follows: TGTGCCAGCAGCTTAGGAGTACAGGGCCGCAATGAGCAGTTCTTC. It translates to CASSLGVQGRNEQFF.

The genes are TRBV7-2 and TRBJ2-3; 7 nucleotides match TRBD2. Trimming cost V 7 bases and J 4 bases; bases outside gene matches: 5. This CDR3 is 13 amino acids long. The germline CDR1 and CDR2 sequences are SGHTA and FQGNSA. CDR3 protein: CASNRGEADTQYF. DNA for the CDR3: TGTGCCAGCAATCGGGGGGAGGCAGATACGCAGTATTTT.

This rearrangement joins TRBV29-1 to TRBJ2-3; TRBD2 matches 8 bases. V lost 5 bases, J lost 2 bases, and 9 bases stayed unmatched. The CDR3 spans 15 residues. CDR1 is SQVTM, CDR2 ANQGSEA, per germline. CDR3: CSVRGGRDYTDTQYF. For the CDR3, the DNA is TGCAGCGTTCGGGGGGGGCGAGATTACACAGATACGCAGTATTTT.

The chain is built from TRBV20-1 and TRBJ2-3; TRBD1 agrees at 9 bases. The CDR3 runs to 17 residues. Germline V gives CDR1 DFQATT, CDR2 SNEGSKA (reference sequence). Losses at the gene ends were 3 bases for V and 2 bases for J; bases not matched to a gene: 12. CDR3 bases: TGCAGTGCTAGTCCTGCCCACGGGACAGGGTCCACAGATACGCAGTATTTT. Protein sequence: CSASPAHGTGSTDTQYF.

This clonotype is deemed medium-sized. This chain uses TRBV11-2 with TRBJ2-3; 11 nucleotides match TRBD2. The CDR3 runs to 15 residues. J lost 4 bases, V lost 7 bases, and 7 bases had no gene match. The germline CDR1 and CDR2 sequences are SGHAT and FQNNGV. CDR3 nucleotide sequence: TGTGCCAGCACCTCCTTAGCGGGGGGGGCAGATACGCAGTATTTT. Its protein product is CASTSLAGGADTQYF.

This clonotype was recorded many times. V is TRBV14 and J is TRBJ2-7; unclear D gene. The CDR3 length is 18 residues. Germline loops: CDR1 SGHDN, CDR2 FVKESK. Trimming pared 4 bases from V and 3 bases from J, leaving 25 bases between. The CDR3 is CASSPKYPRGRRLYEQYF. Written as DNA, the CDR3 is TGTGCCAGCAGCCCCAAATACCCCCGTGGCCGGAGACTCTACGAGCAGTACTTC.

The rearrangement uses TRBV9 and TRBJ2-5, with D possibly TRBD1 on 6 matching bases. V was shortened by 3 bases and J by 3 bases, with 9 bases between the two germline ends. This CDR3 contains 13 residues. The V gene's germline CDR1 is SGDLS and CDR2 YYNGEE. The DNA of the CDR3 is TGTGCCAGCAGCGCCGGACAGAAAGAGACCCAGTACTTC. This translates into CASSAGQKETQYF. The complete variable domain, with remaining parts taken from reference TRBV9 and TRBJ2-5, reads DSGVTQTPKHLITATGQRVTLRCSPRSGDLSVYWYQQSLDQGLQFLIQYYNGEERAKGNILERFSAQQFPDLHSELNLSSLELGDSALYFCASSAGQKETQYFGPGTRLLVL.

This clonotype showed up many times. This rearrangement joins TRBV7-2 to TRBJ2-7; D may be TRBD1 (6 bases). V was trimmed by 5 bases and J by 0 bases, leaving 14 bases between them. The CDR3 has 15 amino acids. CDR1 and CDR2 (germline): SGHTA, FQGNSA. The CDR3 sequence: CASSPRTVSSYEQYF. Here the CDR3 DNA reads TGTGCCAGCAGCCCACGGACAGTTAGCTCCTACGAGCAGTACTTC.

In its sample, this clonotype is medium-sized. CDR3 DNA sequence: TGCGCCAGCAGCTTGGCGGGGGGGAGCTACGAGCAGTACTTC. Protein: CASSLAGGSYEQYF. V is TRBV5-1 and J is TRBJ2-7; 8 positions agree with TRBD2. This CDR3 spans 14 amino acids. CDR1 is SGHRS, CDR2 YFSETQ, per germline. V dropped 0 bases and J dropped 3; count of bases not matched to a gene: 2. The full variable domain, in which reference TRBV5-1 and TRBJ2-7 provide the parts outside the CDR3, is KAGVTQTPRYLIKTRGQQVTLSCSPISGHRSVSWYQQTPGQGLQFLFEYFSETQRNKGNFPGRFSGRQFSNSRSEMNVSTLELGDSALYLCASSLAGGSYEQYFGPGTRLTVT.

This clonotype was seen at least ten times. The chain combines TRBV6-5 with TRBJ2-7; a weak D match, TRBD2 (5 bases). Trimming took off 2 bases at V and 7 bases at J, with 24 bases between the two ends. This CDR3 comprises 17 residues. CDR1 is MNHEY and CDR2 is SVGAGI in the germline V gene. The DNA of the CDR3 is TGTGCCAGCAGTTACCTAGTACCGGGCCCCGGATCGGGGGAGCAGTACTTC. It translates to CASSYLVPGPGSGEQYF.

In this sample, this clonotype turned up many times. The chain recombines TRBV4-1 with TRBJ2-3; 13 bases map to TRBD2. Germline lookup yields CDR1 MGHRA and CDR2 YSYEKL. V dropped 3 bases and J dropped 2; count of bases not matched to a gene: 2. There are 16 residues in the CDR3. CDR3 in amino acids: CASSQGTSGITDTQYF. CDR3 in DNA: TGCGCCAGCAGCCAGGGGACTAGCGGGATCACAGATACGCAGTATTTT.

This clonotype is judged medium-sized (0.01 to 0.1%). This chain uses TRBV7-3 with TRBJ1-1, with no clear D. Germline V CDR1 and CDR2: SGHTA, FQGTGA. The CDR3 consists of 15 residues. The V end lost 2 bases, the J end lost 3 bases, and 13 bases lay between the germline ends. CDR3 nucleotide sequence: TGTGCCAGCAGCTTACAGCGGGTTTGGCACACTGAAGCTTTCTTT. Translating it yields CASSLQRVWHTEAFF. The full variable domain, with the rest looked up from reference TRBV7-3 and TRBJ1-1, is GAGVSQTPSNKVTEKGKYVELRCDPISGHTALYWYRQSLGQGPEFLIYFQGTGAADDSGLPNDRFFAVRPEGSVSTLKIQRTERGDSAVYLCASSLQRVWHTEAFFGQGTRLTVV.

This clonotype is medium-sized by share. This sequence joins TRBV7-6 and TRBJ1-3, with D unclear. The CDR3 length is 15 residues. With 5 bases removed from V and 7 bases from J, the gap between germline ends came to 18 bases. Looked up from germline, CDR1 is SGHVS and CDR2 is FNYEAQ. CDR3 amino acids: CASSQTDVGGNTIYF. DNA of the CDR3: TGTGCCAGCAGCCAAACGGACGTCGGTGGGAACACCATATATTTT.

Within the sample, this clonotype is medium-sized. V gene TRBV5-5 combines with J gene TRBJ2-1, with 8 bases identical to TRBD2. Germline values: CDR1 SGHKS, CDR2 YYEKEE (reference sequence). This CDR3 region has 17 residues. V lost 0 bases, J lost 5 bases, and 10 bases stayed unmatched. The CDR3 nucleotides are TGTGCCAGCAGCTTGGCCGGGGGGGGACCCCGGGACAATGAGCAGTTCTTC. It encodes CASSLAGGGPRDNEQFF.

This clonotype showed up just a few times. The chain is built from TRBV20-1 and TRBJ1-5, with D unclear. The germline V gene has CDR1 DFQATT and CDR2 SNEGSKA (reference sequence). Trimming shortened V by 0 bases and J by 7 bases, and 10 bases separated the two germline ends. This CDR3 comprises 13 residues. CDR3 in amino acids: CSARDPVGQPQHF. The DNA for the CDR3 is TGCAGTGCTAGAGATCCGGTGGGCCAGCCCCAGCATTTT.

This clonotype is medium-sized by share. The chain has TRBV5-1 and TRBJ2-7; 8 bases are a match to TRBD1. Germline V gives CDR1 SGHRS, CDR2 YFSETQ. Losses at the gene ends were 4 bases for V and 0 bases for J; bases not matched to a gene: 6. The CDR3 extends over 15 amino acids. The DNA for the CDR3 is TGCGCCAGCAGCCCTGACAGGGGATACTCCTACGAGCAGTACTTC. This gives the protein CASSPDRGYSYEQYF.

This clonotype showed up many times. One end of the junction varies from germline; a read error may be responsible. The rearrangement uses TRBV2 and TRBJ1-1, with D possibly being TRBD1 (6 bases). Germline V gene data show CDR1 as SNHLY and CDR2 as FYNNEI. The CDR3 loop spans 12 amino acids. This CDR3 reads CASRPDSAYPDF. The CDR3 nucleotides read TGTGCCAGCAGACCGGACAGCGCTTACCCCGACTTT.